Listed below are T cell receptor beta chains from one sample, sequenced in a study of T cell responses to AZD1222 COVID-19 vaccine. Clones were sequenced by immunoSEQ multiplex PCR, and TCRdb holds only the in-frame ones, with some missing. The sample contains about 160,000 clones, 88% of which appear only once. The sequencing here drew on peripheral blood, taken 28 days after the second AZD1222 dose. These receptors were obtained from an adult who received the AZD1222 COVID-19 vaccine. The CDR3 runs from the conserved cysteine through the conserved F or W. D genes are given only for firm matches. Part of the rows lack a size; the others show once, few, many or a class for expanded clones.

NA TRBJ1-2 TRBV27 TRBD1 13 CASSLFQQGALAF TGTGCCAGCAGTTTATTCCAACAGGGGGCGCTTGCCTTC
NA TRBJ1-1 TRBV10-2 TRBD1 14 CASSDYRGNTEAFF TGCGCCAGCAGTGATTACAGGGGGAACACTGAAGCTTTCTTT
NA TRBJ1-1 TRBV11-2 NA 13 CASSLISNTEAFF TGTGCCAGCAGCTTAATTTCGAACACTGAAGCTTTCTTT
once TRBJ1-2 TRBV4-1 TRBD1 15 CASSRETGGGYGYTF TGCGCCAGCAGTAGGGAGACAGGGGGCGGCTATGGCTACACCTTC
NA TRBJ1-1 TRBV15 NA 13 CATSRVVDTEAFF TGTGCCACCAGCAGAGTTGTGGACACTGAAGCTTTCTTT
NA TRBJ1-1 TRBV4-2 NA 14 CASSQEGLNTEAFF TGTGCCAGCAGCCAAGAGGGGCTAAACACTGAAGCTTTCTTT
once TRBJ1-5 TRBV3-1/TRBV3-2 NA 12 CASGNGYQPQHF TGTGCCAGCGGGAATGGGTATCAGCCCCAGCATTTT
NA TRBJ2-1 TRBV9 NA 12 CASSSRPGWQFF TGTGCCAGCAGCTCCAGACCGGGATGGCAGTTCTTC
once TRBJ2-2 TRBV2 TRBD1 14 CARETGSDTGELFF TGTGCCAGGGAGACAGGGTCGGACACCGGGGAGCTGTTTTTT
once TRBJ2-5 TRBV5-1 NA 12 CASSPTQETQYF TGCGCCAGCAGCCCCACTCAAGAGACCCAGTACTTC
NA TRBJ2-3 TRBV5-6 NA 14 CASSFGTGTDTQYF TGTGCCAGCAGCTTTGGGACTGGCACAGATACGCAGTATTTT
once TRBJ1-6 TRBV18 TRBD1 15 CASSPAGGNNSPLHF TGTGCCAGCTCACCGGCAGGGGGCAATAATTCACCCCTCCACTTT
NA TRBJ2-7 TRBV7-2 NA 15 CASSPWTRSSYEQYF TGTGCCAGCAGCCCGTGGACCAGGAGCTCCTACGAGCAGTACTTC
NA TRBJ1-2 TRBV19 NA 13 CASSIAGHYGYTF TGTGCCAGTAGTATAGCTGGTCACTATGGCTACACCTTC
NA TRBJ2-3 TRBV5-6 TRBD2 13 CASGRGGTDTQYF TGTGCCAGCGGGCGGGGGGGCACAGATACGCAGTATTTT
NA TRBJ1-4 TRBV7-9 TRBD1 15 CASSFSGQGLEKLFF TGTGCCAGCAGCTTCTCGGGACAGGGGTTGGAAAAACTGTTTTTT
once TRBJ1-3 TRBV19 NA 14 CASTQQISGNTIYF TGTGCCAGTACGCAGCAAATCTCTGGAAACACCATATATTTT
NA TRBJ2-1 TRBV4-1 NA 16 CASSQVRLTTYNEQFF TGCGCCAGCAGCCAAGTGCGTCTAACCACCTACAATGAGCAGTTCTTC
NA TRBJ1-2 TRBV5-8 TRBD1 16 CASSLPGTGDYYGYTF TGTGCCAGCAGCTTACCCGGGACAGGGGATTACTATGGCTACACCTTC
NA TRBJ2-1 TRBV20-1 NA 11 CSATWLNEQFF TGCAGTGCTACCTGGTTAAATGAGCAGTTCTTC
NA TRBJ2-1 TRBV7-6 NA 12 CASSLDSYEQFF TGTGCCAGCAGCTTAGATTCGTATGAGCAGTTCTTC
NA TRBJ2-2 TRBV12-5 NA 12 CASGGITGELFF TGTGCTAGTGGCGGGATCACCGGGGAGCTGTTTTTT
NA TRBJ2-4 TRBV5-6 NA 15 CASSLRQVAKNIQYF TGTGCCAGCAGCTTAAGACAGGTAGCCAAAAACATTCAGTACTTC
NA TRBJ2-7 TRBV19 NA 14 CASSMGQGRYEQYF TGTGCCAGTAGTATGGGGCAGGGGCGCTACGAGCAGTACTTC
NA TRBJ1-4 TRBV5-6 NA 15 CASSFLEGGFEKLFF TGTGCCAGCAGCTTCTTGGAGGGGGGCTTTGAAAAACTGTTTTTT
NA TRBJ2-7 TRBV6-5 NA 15 CASSYEAESSYEQYF TGTGCCAGCAGTTACGAGGCAGAAAGCTCCTACGAGCAGTACTTC
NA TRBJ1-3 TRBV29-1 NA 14 CSVSGRSSGNTIYF TGCAGCGTATCGGGACGTAGCTCTGGAAACACCATATATTTT
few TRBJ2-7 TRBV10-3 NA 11 CAISAAYEQYF TGTGCCATCAGTGCTGCCTACGAGCAGTACTTC
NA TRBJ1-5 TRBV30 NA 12 CAWSDSNQPQHF TGTGCCTGGAGTGACAGCAATCAGCCCCAGCATTTT
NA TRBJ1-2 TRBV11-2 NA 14 CASSLDHFNYGYTF TGTGCCAGCAGCTTGGACCATTTCAACTATGGCTACACCTTC
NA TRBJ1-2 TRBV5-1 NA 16 CASSLLPGAANYGYTF TGCGCCAGCAGCTTATTACCCGGGGCCGCTAACTATGGCTACACCTTC
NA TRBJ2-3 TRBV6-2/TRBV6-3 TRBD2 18 CASSYLRLAGVSTDTQYF TGTGCCAGCAGTTATCTAAGACTAGCGGGAGTTAGCACAGATACGCAGTATTTT
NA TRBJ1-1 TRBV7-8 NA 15 CASSVRDSSNTEAFF TGTGCCAGCAGCGTAAGAGACAGTTCGAACACTGAAGCTTTCTTT
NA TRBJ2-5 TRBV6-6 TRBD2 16 CASRTYPSGAQETQYF TGTGCCAGCAGGACATACCCTAGCGGAGCCCAAGAGACCCAGTACTTC
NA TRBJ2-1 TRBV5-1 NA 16 CASRLGGLTTYNEQFF TGCGCCAGCAGATTGGGAGGTCTTACCACCTACAATGAGCAGTTCTTC
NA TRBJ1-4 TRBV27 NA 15 CASSTGTPGSEKLFF TGTGCCAGCAGTACCGGGACGCCGGGAAGCGAAAAACTGTTTTTT
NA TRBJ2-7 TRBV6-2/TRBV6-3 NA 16 CASSHLVPDSAYEQYF TGTGCCAGCAGTCACCTGGTCCCGGACAGCGCCTACGAGCAGTACTTC
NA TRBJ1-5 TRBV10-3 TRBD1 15 CAISAGTGRVQPQHF TGTGCCATCAGTGCTGGGACAGGGAGGGTTCAGCCCCAGCATTTT
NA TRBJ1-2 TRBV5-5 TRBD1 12 CASSSDRGGYTF TGTGCCAGCAGTAGTGACAGGGGTGGCTACACCTTC
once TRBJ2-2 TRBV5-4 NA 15 CASSPMGGNTGELFF TGTGCCAGCAGCCCCATGGGGGGGAACACCGGGGAGCTGTTTTTT
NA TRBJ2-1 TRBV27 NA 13 CASSLSPEGEQFF TGTGCCAGCAGTTTATCTCCCGAAGGTGAGCAGTTCTTC